The rows below give T cell receptor beta chains drawn from one sample of a study of T cells after yellow fever vaccination. TCRdb re-derived calls from the 5' RACE reads in MiXCR, one entry per CDR3 protein. The table includes about 350,000 distinct CDR3 sequences, 11% detected once. This material consisted of PBMCs, taken on the day of the first yellow fever vaccination. The receptors derive from a man aged 18 to 35 who received the YFV17D yellow fever vaccine. The CDR3 runs from the conserved cysteine through the conserved F or W. D genes are given only for firm matches. Clone size is stated in some rows and not others, as once, few, many or a class when expanded.

>few|.|TRBJ1-6|TRBV7-2
CASNDPADPLHF
TGTGCCAGCAACGACCCCGCGGATCCCCTCCACTTT
>.|TRBD1|TRBJ1-4|TRBV7-2
CASSELGQSNEKLFF
TGTGCCAGCAGCGAGTTGGGACAGAGTAATGAAAAACTGTTTTTT
>.|TRBD1|TRBJ1-1|TRBV7-9
CASSVGRGLWTEAFF
TGTGCCAGCAGCGTAGGCAGGGGGCTTTGGACTGAAGCTTTCTTT
>few|.|TRBJ2-7|TRBV5-1
CASSLEVQGPYEQYF
TGCGCCAGCAGCTTGGAAGTACAGGGACCCTACGAGCAGTACTTC
>.|.|TRBJ2-3|TRBV12-3/TRBV12-4
CASTVGGSDTQYF
TGTGCCAGCACGGTGGGGGGCTCAGATACGCAGTATTTT
>few|TRBD2|TRBJ2-3|TRBV5-1
CASSSSSGQAGTQYF
TGCGCCAGCAGCTCATCTAGCGGCCAGGCGGGTACGCAGTATTTT
>.|.|TRBJ2-7|TRBV7-9
CASSIDAYEQYF
TGTGCCAGCAGCATTGACGCGTACGAGCAGTACTTC
>few|.|TRBJ2-3|TRBV7-3
CASSLWVRQSLSTDTQYF
TGTGCCAGCAGCTTATGGGTGAGACAGTCTCTAAGCACAGATACGCAGTATTTT
>few|TRBD1|TRBJ1-5|TRBV12-3/TRBV12-4
CASTDTGGNQPQHF
TGTGCCAGCACCGATACAGGGGGCAATCAGCCCCAGCATTTT
>.|.|TRBJ2-5|TRBV5-4
CASSLAGLETQYF
TGTGCCAGCAGCTTGGCTGGGTTAGAGACCCAGTACTTC
>.|TRBD1|TRBJ2-4|TRBV4-3
CASSPRQGAGKNIQYF
TGCGCCAGCAGCCCGCGACAGGGGGCAGGCAAAAACATTCAGTACTTC
>.|.|TRBJ2-1|TRBV29-1
CSGGPGPWAYNEQFF
TGCAGCGGCGGCCCGGGACCATGGGCCTACAATGAGCAGTTCTTC
>.|.|TRBJ1-6|TRBV21-1
CASSTSQASIHSPLHF
TGTGCCAGCAGCACCAGCCAGGCCTCCATCCATTCACCCCTCCACTTT
>few|.|TRBJ2-3|TRBV6-2/TRBV6-3
CASSSFNGDTQYF
TGTGCCAGCAGCTCCTTTAACGGAGATACGCAGTATTTT
>.|.|TRBJ1-2|TRBV4-1
CASSHPSGSYGYTF
TGCGCCAGCTCACATCCATCGGGAAGCTATGGCTACACCTTC
>.|.|TRBJ1-1|TRBV10-3
CANPKNDPPCTEAFF
TGTGCCAACCCGAAGAATGACCCGCCATGCACTGAAGCTTTCTTT
>.|.|TRBJ2-3|TRBV3-1
CASSQDRWVGDTQYF
TGTGCCAGCAGCCAAGATCGCTGGGTAGGAGATACGCAGTATTTT
>few|TRBD1|TRBJ2-5|TRBV15
CATSKGQSETQYF
TGTGCCACCAGCAAGGGACAGAGCGAAACCCAGTACTTC
>.|.|TRBJ2-2|TRBV3-1
CASSKSVPWELFF
TGTGCCAGCAGCAAATCGGTCCCTTGGGAGCTGTTTTTT
>many|TRBD1|TRBJ2-1|TRBV5-8
CASSSGQGIHNEQFF
TGTGCCAGCAGCTCGGGACAGGGGATCCACAATGAGCAGTTCTTC
>.|.|TRBJ1-5|TRBV20-1
CSARSGGNQPQHF
TGCAGTGCTAGGTCCGGGGGCAATCAGCCCCAGCATTTT
>few|.|TRBJ1-1|TRBV29-1
CSGRAVNTEAFF
TGCAGCGGCAGGGCCGTGAACACTGAAGCTTTCTTT
>.|.|TRBJ1-2|TRBV5-1
CASSFESGGGGYTF
TGCGCCAGCAGCTTCGAATCCGGGGGTGGCGGCTACACCTTC
>.|TRBD2|TRBJ2-1|TRBV27
CASSFERGGFGEQFF
TGTGCCAGCAGTTTCGAGCGGGGGGGCTTCGGTGAGCAGTTCTTC
>.|TRBD1|TRBJ2-2|TRBV20-1
CSAKGPTGANTGELFF
TGCAGTGCTAAGGGGCCGACAGGGGCGAACACCGGGGAGCTGTTTTTT
>few|TRBD2|TRBJ2-5|TRBV7-8
CASSLTLAGEEETQYF
TGTGCCAGCAGCCTGACTTTAGCGGGGGAGGAAGAGACCCAGTACTTC
>few|.|TRBJ2-5|TRBV5-6
CASSLVFRGGETQYF
TGTGCCAGCAGCTTGGTTTTTCGGGGTGGAGAGACCCAGTACTTC
>.|TRBD2|TRBJ2-1|TRBV20-1
CSATLAGSYNEQFF
TGCAGTGCCACACTAGCGGGGTCTTACAATGAGCAGTTCTTC
>few|TRBD1|TRBJ2-3|TRBV5-1
CASNLGSGGEYF
TGCGCCAGCAACTTGGGGTCAGGGGGAGAGTATTTT
>.|.|TRBJ2-3|TRBV4-2
CASSQVSWDTQYF
TGTGCCAGCAGCCAAGTTTCCTGGGATACGCAGTATTTT
>.|TRBD2|TRBJ2-7|TRBV6-1
CASIVGGSSYEQYF
TGTGCCAGCATCGTCGGGGGGAGCTCCTACGAGCAGTACTTC